What follows are 11 T cell receptor beta chains derived from one specimen sequenced in a study of T-cell memory formation after mild COVID-19. Via MiXCR, TCRdb re-called the 5' RACE reads, giving one row per CDR3 protein. This sample carries under 450,000 distinct CDR3 sequences, around 22% of them seen once, and the ten largest clones take around 13%. Sequenced sample: PBMCs or a T cell subset sorted from them (not recorded which). Every receptor here comes from an adult woman who had mild COVID-19 (a few samples of this study predate the infection). Cell type and time point are not known.

This clonotype was observed a handful of times. This sequence joins TRBV14 and TRBJ2-3, with D unclear. V dropped 1 base and J dropped 6 bases, with 17 bases sitting between them. The germline CDR1 and CDR2 sequences are SGHDN and FVKESK. The CDR3 covers 16 residues. The CDR3 sequence: CASSQVPGRLRDTQYF. The CDR3 nucleotides are TGTGCCAGCAGCCAAGTTCCGGGTCGGCTCAGGGATACGCAGTATTTT. Full variable domain (missing parts from reference TRBV14 and TRBJ2-3): EAGVTQFPSHSVIEKGQTVTLRCDPISGHDNLYWYRRVMGKEIKFLLHFVKESKQDESGMPNNRFLAERTGGTYSTLKVQPAELEDSGVYFCASSQVPGRLRDTQYFGPGTRLTVL.

This clonotype appeared many times. The chain combines TRBV4-2 with TRBJ2-1; 11 bases agree with TRBD2. V lost 0 bases and J lost 3; bases outside the gene matches: 4. CDR3 length: 17 amino acids. The germline CDR1 and CDR2 sequences are LGHNA and YNFKEQ. DNA for the CDR3: TGTGCCAGCAGCCAAGATAGACTAGCGGGGAACTACAATGAGCAGTTCTTC. Its translation is CASSQDRLAGNYNEQFF.

This clonotype has only a few counts. This rearrangement joins TRBV24-1 to TRBJ2-2, with D perhaps TRBD1 (6 bases). The germline V gene encodes CDR1 KGHDR and CDR2 SFDVKD. The V gene lost 3 bases and the J gene lost 0 bases, with 13 bases spanning the gap. This CDR3 is built from 17 residues. The CDR3 DNA is TGTGCCACCAGTGATCCCCGGTCAGGGGCGAACACCGGGGAGCTGTTTTTT. Its protein is CATSDPRSGANTGELFF.

This clonotype appeared a few times. The chain employs TRBV5-1 and TRBJ2-3; D call uncertain. The CDR3 length is 14 residues. The V end was cut by 3 bases, the J end by 5 bases, with 13 bases between. The germline V gene encodes CDR1 SGHRS and CDR2 YFSETQ. This CDR3 reads CASSSSGPRDTQYF. The CDR3 bases are TGCGCCAGCAGCTCTAGTGGCCCGAGAGATACGCAGTATTTT. Full variable domain (missing parts from reference TRBV5-1 and TRBJ2-3): KAGVTQTPRYLIKTRGQQVTLSCSPISGHRSVSWYQQTPGQGLQFLFEYFSETQRNKGNFPGRFSGRQFSNSRSEMNVSTLELGDSALYLCASSSSGPRDTQYFGPGTRLTVL.

The gene calls are TRBV30 and TRBJ1-2, with 8 bases identical to TRBD1. The CDR3 consists of 13 residues. Germline V gives CDR1 GTSNPN, CDR2 SVGIG (reference sequence). The J segment lost 6 bases and the V segment lost 3 bases, leaving 6 bases of the junction unmatched. CDR3 amino acids: CAWSRTGNDGYTF. The CDR3 DNA is TGTGCCTGGAGCCGGACAGGGAATGATGGCTACACCTTC.

This rearrangement joins TRBV9 to TRBJ2-7, with 7 bases matching TRBD1. The CDR3 extends over 15 amino acids. Germline CDR1 SGDLS, CDR2 YYNGEE. Unmatched junction bases numbered 8, after V lost 5 bases and J lost 0 bases. The DNA of the CDR3 is TGTGCCAGCAGTAAAACCGGGACAGCCTCCTACGAGCAGTACTTC. As protein: CASSKTGTASYEQYF.

The chain is built from TRBV12-3 or TRBV12-4 and TRBJ1-2, with TRBD1 matching over 8 bases. Unmatched junction bases numbered 5, after V lost 7 bases and J lost 4 bases. This CDR3 comprises 13 residues. CDR3 in amino acids: CASTLRGPYGYTF. The CDR3 DNA reads TGTGCCAGCACCCTCAGGGGGCCCTATGGCTACACCTTC.

This clonotype turned up a few times. The J gene is TRBJ1-6, the V gene TRBV25-1; no clear D. V shed 2 bases and J shed 4 bases, with 18 bases lying between them. Germline CDR1 reads MGHDK; CDR2 reads SYGVNS. This CDR3 has 18 residues. CDR3 bases: TGTGCCAGCAGTGAAGGCTTTGGTCTGTGGGGATATAATTCACCCCTCCACTTT. Translation: CASSEGFGLWGYNSPLHF.

This clonotype was counted many times. The CDR3 nucleotides are TGTGCCAGCAGCCCGACTAGCGGGATGGCTGAGCAGTTCTTC. Protein sequence: CASSPTSGMAEQFF. The chain joins TRBV4-2 to TRBJ2-1; 11 nucleotides agree with TRBD2. The junction had 5 bases not matched to a gene; V was cut back by 4 bases and J by 9 bases. Per germline, CDR1 LGHNA and CDR2 YNFKEQ. The CDR3 length is 14 residues.

The chain recombines TRBV7-2 with TRBJ2-1; the D gene is possibly TRBD1 (7 bases). The CDR3 runs to 18 residues. Trimming cost V 5 bases and J 0 bases, with 20 bases left between them. Germline V lookup: CDR1 SGHTA, CDR2 FQGNSA. Written as DNA, the CDR3 is TGTGCCAGCAGCCCGGGGGCAGGGGGGTATAGCTCCTACAATGAGCAGTTCTTC. Translation: CASSPGAGGYSSYNEQFF.

The rearrangement joins TRBV7-2 to TRBJ2-7; D not resolved. In germline, CDR1 is SGHTA, CDR2 FQGNSA. V was cut by 4 bases and J by 5 bases, with 12 bases left in between. This CDR3 comprises 13 residues. Here the CDR3 reads CASSSGPGNEQYF. The CDR3 nucleotides are TGTGCCAGCAGCTCGGGTCCTGGGAACGAGCAGTACTTC.